These T cell receptor beta chains were read from a single sample in a study of T cells in Graves' hyperthyroidism and ophthalmopathy. MiXCR, applied by TCRdb to the multiplex PCR reads, yields one record per CDR3 protein. The sample contains roughly 570,000 distinct CDR3 sequences, more than 45% of which appear only once. Sequenced material: peripheral blood or thyroid tissue (not recorded which). These receptor sequences come from an adult woman with Graves' disease, either hyperthyroidism or ophthalmopathy (not recorded which). Both conserved end residues are part of each CDR3. A D gene is named only where the DNA matches it firmly. For some rows the clone size is stated as once, few or many, or as a class when expanded; others skip it.

TRBV7-8	-	-	TRBJ2-5	CASSSALWGTQYF	TGTGCCAGCAGCTCCGCCTTATGGGGGACCCAGTACTTC
TRBV9	many	-	TRBJ1-2	CASSVTGAMSGYTF	TGTGCCAGCAGCGTAACGGGGGCGATGTCTGGCTACACCTTC
TRBV29-1	many	TRBD1	TRBJ2-7	CSVSFGQGIYEQYF	TGCAGCGTCTCCTTCGGACAGGGAATCTACGAGCAGTACTTC
TRBV9	many	-	TRBJ1-1	CASSVTPRHTEAFF	TGTGCCAGCAGCGTAACACCGAGGCACACTGAAGCTTTCTTT
TRBV19	many	-	TRBJ2-7	CASSSRPSASEQYF	TGTGCCAGTAGTTCCCGACCCTCCGCATCCGAGCAGTACTTC
TRBV30	many	-	TRBJ1-5	CAWSERHQPQHF	TGTGCCTGGAGTGAAAGACATCAGCCCCAGCATTTT
TRBV20-1	many	-	TRBJ1-3	CSAAREGFSGNTIYF	TGCAGTGCCGCGAGAGAGGGCTTCTCGGGAAACACCATATATTTT
TRBV10-3	-	-	TRBJ2-5	CASAGGHTAETQYF	TGTGCCAGCGCCGGCGGACATACGGCGGAGACCCAGTACTTC
TRBV5-4	-	-	TRBJ2-6	CASSLGQIGGANVLTF	TGTGCCAGCAGCTTGGGGCAAATCGGCGGGGCCAACGTCCTGACTTTC
TRBV6-1	few	TRBD1	TRBJ1-1	CASSPGGIVSTEAFF	TGTGCCAGCAGTCCAGGGGGTATTGTAAGCACTGAAGCTTTCTTT
TRBV27	many	TRBD1	TRBJ1-6	CASSLGQGVTPLHF	TGTGCCAGCAGTCTAGGACAGGGGGTTACACCCCTCCACTTT
TRBV7-2	many	-	TRBJ1-2	CASSGLDGYGYTF	TGTGCCAGCAGCGGCTTGGACGGATATGGCTACACCTTC
TRBV20-1	-	-	TRBJ2-2	CSLVATNTGELFF	TGCAGCCTGGTAGCAACGAACACCGGGGAGCTGTTTTTT
TRBV5-1	-	-	TRBJ1-3	CASRPPQGEYGYTIYF	TGCGCCAGCAGGCCTCCTCAGGGAGAGTATGGCTACACCATATATTTT
TRBV5-1	once	TRBD1	TRBJ1-2	CASSDPGGRGTGYTF	TGCGCCAGCAGCGACCCAGGGGGCAGGGGAACCGGCTACACCTTC
TRBV2	-	TRBD2	TRBJ2-7	CASSDKSGKNTGELYF	TGTGCCAGCAGTGATAAGAGCGGGAAGAACACCGGGGAGCTGTACTTC
TRBV10-3	-	-	TRBJ2-5	CASSESLPGETQYF	TGTGCCAGCAGTGAGTCCCTGCCCGGGGAGACCCAGTACTTC
TRBV12-3/TRBV12-4	many	TRBD2	TRBJ2-7	CASSTARTSGRDSYEQYF	TGTGCCAGCAGCACGGCCCGGACTAGCGGGAGGGACTCCTACGAGCAGTACTTC
TRBV5-1	-	-	TRBJ2-1	CASSLNGPGPNEQFF	TGCGCCAGCAGCTTGAACGGGCCCGGCCCCAATGAGCAGTTCTTC
TRBV20-1	-	-	TRBJ1-5	CSVAGGPTIGNQPQHF	TGCAGTGTAGCCGGTGGCCCGACAATAGGCAATCAGCCCCAGCATTTT
TRBV5-1	-	TRBD1	TRBJ1-5	CASSRTGQGASQPQHF	TGCGCCAGCAGCCGGACGGGACAGGGGGCGAGTCAGCCCCAGCATTTT
TRBV4-2	many	TRBD2	TRBJ2-5	CASSQGGDSGTRETQYF	TGTGCCAGCAGCCAAGGTGGGGATAGCGGGACCCGAGAGACCCAGTACTTC
TRBV2	-	TRBD1	TRBJ2-1	CASSRDSHNEQFF	TGTGCCAGCAGTCGGGACAGCCACAATGAGCAGTTCTTC
TRBV6-5	-	TRBD2	TRBJ2-1	CASSYSGTSNEQFF	TGTGCCAGCAGTTACTCGGGGACTAGTAATGAGCAGTTCTTC
TRBV15	few	-	TRBJ2-7	CATSRGNYEQYF	TGTGCCACCAGCAGGGGAAACTACGAGCAGTACTTC
TRBV20-1	many	TRBD2	TRBJ2-5	CSARQQGGQETQYF	TGCAGTGCTAGGCAGCAGGGAGGGCAAGAGACCCAGTACTTC
TRBV10-3	-	-	TRBJ2-1	CAIMIASYNEQFF	TGTGCCATCATGATAGCCTCCTACAATGAGCAGTTCTTC
TRBV10-2	-	-	TRBJ2-5	CAISHDSGIETQYF	TGCGCCATCAGTCACGACTCAGGGATAGAGACCCAGTACTTC
TRBV2	-	-	TRBJ1-2	CASRTVSYGYTF	TGTGCCAGCAGGACAGTTAGCTATGGCTACACCTTC
TRBV10-3	-	-	TRBJ1-1	CAISPENTEAFF	TGTGCCATCAGTCCCGAGAACACTGAAGCTTTCTTT
TRBV2	-	-	TRBJ2-7	CASSRPGTYEQYF	TGTGCCAGCAGCCGTCCAGGGACCTACGAGCAGTACTTC
TRBV4-2	many	TRBD1	TRBJ2-5	CASSQETGGAETQYF	TGTGCCAGCAGCCAAGAGACAGGGGGTGCTGAGACCCAGTACTTC
TRBV7-2	many	-	TRBJ1-4	CASSLALGKDYNEKLFF	TGTGCCAGCAGCTTAGCTCTTGGGAAGGACTATAATGAAAAACTGTTTTTT